This T cell receptor beta chain was sequenced during a study of cytomegalovirus exposure and HLA in healthy donors. The sample holds a few counts of this clone. Primers for the PCR totalled 60 Vbeta and 13 Jbeta. Repertoires were generated with immunoSEQ multiplex PCR, while TCRdb's copy carries only in-frame clones and drops some. The sample has more than 150,000 clones, roughly 88% seen once. Trimming removed 3 bases from V and 1 base from J, with 9 bases in between. Germline values: CDR1 GTSNPN, CDR2 SVGIG (reference sequence). The CDR3 runs 13 residues. The V gene is TRBV30, the J gene TRBJ1-1, with no clear D. Material for sequencing was PBMCs. The receptor was isolated from a girl aged 2 to 10 in good health and CMV-seropositive. For the CDR3, the DNA is TGTGCCTGGAGGGACGGGGAGAACACTGAAGCTTTCTTT. Translated: CAWRDGENTEAFF.